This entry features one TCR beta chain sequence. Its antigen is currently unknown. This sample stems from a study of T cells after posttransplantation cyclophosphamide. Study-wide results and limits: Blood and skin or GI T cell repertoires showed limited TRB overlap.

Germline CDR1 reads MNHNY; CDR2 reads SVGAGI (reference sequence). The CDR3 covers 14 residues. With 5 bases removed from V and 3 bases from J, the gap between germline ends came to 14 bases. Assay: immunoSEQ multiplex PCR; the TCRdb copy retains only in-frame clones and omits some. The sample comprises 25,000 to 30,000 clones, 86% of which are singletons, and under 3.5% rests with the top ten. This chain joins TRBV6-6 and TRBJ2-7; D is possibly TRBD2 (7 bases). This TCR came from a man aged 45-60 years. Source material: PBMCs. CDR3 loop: CASSTSGTFYEQYF. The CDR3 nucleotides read TGTGCCAGCAGTACCAGCGGGACATTCTACGAGCAGTACTTC.